Listed here are 26 T cell receptor beta chains from one sample, sequenced in a study of blood T cell repertoires in COVID-19. Only in-frame clones appear in the TCRdb table, and some are missing; sequencing was by immunoSEQ multiplex PCR. The top ten clones hold 2.3% of a sample with around 400,000 clones, approximately 89% of them seen once. The sequenced material came from peripheral blood. The origin of the receptors is a woman aged 55-70 years with COVID-19, enrolled during active disease.

The rearrangement links TRBV19 to TRBJ1-5; 8 nucleotides agree with TRBD1. Germline V gene lookup returns CDR1 LNHDA and CDR2 SQIVND (reference sequence). The CDR3 is 14 residues long. V was clipped by 3 bases and J by 7 bases; unmatched bases: 5. CDR3 region: CASSMNRGDQPQHF. CDR3 DNA sequence: TGTGCCAGTAGTATGAACAGGGGGGACCAGCCCCAGCATTTT.

This clone was observed a single time. CDR3 amino acids: CASSLVGSGAMRTEAFF. Written as DNA, the CDR3 is TGTGCCAGCAGCCTAGTCGGTTCAGGGGCTATGCGGACTGAAGCTTTCTTT. This chain uses TRBV7-9 with TRBJ1-1, with a tentative D call TRBD1 (6 bases). Between the trimmed V and J ends, which lost 5 bases and 5 bases, there was a span of 24 bases. CDR1 is SEHNR, CDR2 FQNEAQ, per germline (reference sequence). The CDR3 has 17 amino acids. The complete variable domain, with remaining parts taken from reference TRBV7-9 and TRBJ1-1, reads DTGVSQNPRHKITKRGQNVTFRCDPISEHNRLYWYRQTLGQGPEFLTYFQNEAQLEKSRLLSDRFSAERPKGSFSTLEIQRTEQGDSAMYLCASSLVGSGAMRTEAFFGQGTRLTVV.

The chain joins TRBV7-3 to TRBJ2-1, with 9 bases matching TRBD2. V was pared by 1 base and J by 4 bases, with 8 bases of the junction left unmatched. The CDR3 consists of 17 residues. Per the germline V gene, CDR1 is SGHTA and CDR2 is FQGTGA. Written as DNA, the CDR3 is TGTGCCAGCAGCTTAAAAATCGGTAGCGGGGGATACAATGAGCAGTTCTTC. Translation gives CASSLKIGSGGYNEQFF.

The chain combines TRBV19 with TRBJ1-4; D perhaps matches TRBD1 (5 bases). The length of the CDR3 is 16 residues. Germline CDR1 and CDR2: LNHDA and SQIVND (reference sequence). V was pared by 9 bases and J by 0 bases, with 17 bases between. CDR3 sequence: CASRRQKSATNEKLFF. The CDR3 DNA is TGTGCCAGCAGAAGACAGAAATCAGCAACTAATGAAAAACTGTTTTTT.

The V and J genes are TRBV5-6 and TRBJ2-5; D gene ambiguous. This CDR3 has 13 amino acids. Between the trimmed V and J ends, which lost 2 bases and 2 bases, there was a span of 7 bases. CDR1 and CDR2 from the germline V gene are SGHDT and YYEEEE. The CDR3 region is CASSFSVQETQYF. DNA of the CDR3: TGTGCCAGCAGCTTTTCAGTTCAAGAGACCCAGTACTTC.

The chain is built from TRBV19 and TRBJ1-5; TRBD1 agrees at 12 bases. This CDR3 region has 17 residues. Germline V gene sequence: CDR1 LNHDA, CDR2 SQIVND (reference sequence). V lost 2 bases, J lost 4 bases, and 6 bases stayed unmatched. CDR3 residues: CASSIRGTGGPNQPQHF. The CDR3, as DNA: TGTGCCAGTAGTATAAGGGGGACAGGGGGCCCGAATCAGCCCCAGCATTTT. The variable domain in full, with the rest retrieved from reference TRBV19 and TRBJ1-5, is DGGITQSPKYLFRKEGQNVTLSCEQNLNHDAMYWYRQDPGQGLRLIYYSQIVNDFQKGDIAEGYSVSREKKESFPLTVTSAQKNPTAFYLCASSIRGTGGPNQPQHFGDGTRLSIL.

This chain uses TRBV19 with TRBJ2-4; 9 bases match TRBD1. With V trimmed by 6 bases and J by 0 bases, 9 bases remained unmatched. Germline-derived CDR1 and CDR2 are LNHDA and SQIVND (reference sequence). This CDR3 has 17 amino acids. In DNA form, the CDR3 reads TGTGCCAGTAGCCCGGGACAGGGCCAACTAGCCAAAAACATTCAGTACTTC. It specifies CASSPGQGQLAKNIQYF.

This rearrangement joins TRBV6-6 to TRBJ2-7, with no clear D. The CDR3 length is 14 residues. V lost 0 bases and J lost 3, with 9 bases in between. Germline V gene sequence: CDR1 MNHNY, CDR2 SVGAGI (reference sequence). The CDR3 nucleotides are TGTGCCAGCAGTTACTCGGCCCCTCTCTACGAGCAGTACTTC. Encoded protein: CASSYSAPLYEQYF.

This chain connects TRBV29-1 to TRBJ2-5, with a possible D match to TRBD2 (7 bases). V lost 7 bases and J lost 4, with 16 bases in between. The CDR3 spans 13 residues. Germline CDR1 reads SQVTM; CDR2 reads ANQGSEA. CDR3 sequence reads: CSGYGGLPETQYF. The CDR3 nucleotides read TGCAGCGGATACGGGGGGCTGCCAGAGACCCAGTACTTC.

As DNA, the CDR3 is TGTGCCAGCACGGGGCCGGGGGGCTATGGCTACACCTTC. Translating it yields CASTGPGGYGYTF. The J gene is TRBJ1-2, the V gene TRBV6-5; the D gene is possibly TRBD1 (5 bases). There are 13 residues in the CDR3. V shed 7 bases and J shed 4 bases, with 13 bases lying between them. Germline CDR1 MNHEY, CDR2 SVGAGI.

The genes are TRBV5-4 and TRBJ1-1; maybe TRBD1 (6 bases). Per germline, CDR1 SGHNT and CDR2 YYREEE (reference sequence). Trimming shortened V by 4 bases and J by 0 bases, and 16 bases separated the two germline ends. The CDR3 extends over 16 amino acids. The CDR3 DNA reads as TGTGCCAGCAGCCCCGGTGGGGGGGGCATGAACACTGAAGCTTTCTTT. Its protein is CASSPGGGGMNTEAFF.

The chain carries TRBV11-3 and TRBJ2-3; weak D call: TRBD2 (6 bases). The germline V gene encodes CDR1 SGHNT and CDR2 YENEEA. This CDR3 spans 16 amino acids. Trimming removed 8 bases at V and 0 bases at J, with 18 bases between. Here the CDR3 DNA reads TGTGCCAGCGCGGTCGGTAGCGGAACTAGCACAGATACGCAGTATTTT. Its translation is CASAVGSGTSTDTQYF.

The chain has TRBV12-5 and TRBJ2-5; D may be TRBD2 (6 bases). The CDR3 runs 15 residues. Germline V gene lookup returns CDR1 LGHNT and CDR2 FRNRAP. V lost 6 bases to trimming and J lost 0 bases, with 14 bases between them. CDR3 sequence (DNA): TGTGCTAGTGGACCCGGCGGGGCGTACCAAGAGACCCAGTACTTC. Its protein is CASGPGGAYQETQYF. Based on the CDR3 plus reference TRBV12-5 and TRBJ2-5, the full variable domain is DARVTQTPRHKVTEMGQEVTMRCQPILGHNTVFWYRQTMMQGLELLAYFRNRAPLDDSGMPKDRFSAEMPDATLATLKIQPSEPRDSAVYFCASGPGGAYQETQYFGPGTRLLVL.

The genes are TRBV5-6 and TRBJ2-7; a weak D match, TRBD1 (5 bases). With 1 base removed from V and 6 bases from J, the gap between germline ends came to 14 bases. The CDR3 spans 14 residues. Germline CDR1 SGHDT, CDR2 YYEEEE. This CDR3 is CASSLRAGIPEQYF. DNA of the CDR3: TGTGCCAGCAGCTTGCGGGCAGGGATTCCCGAGCAGTACTTC.

This clone was picked up a small number of times. The chain links TRBV5-1 to TRBJ1-2; D is undetermined. This CDR3 contains 14 residues. The V end lost 0 bases, the J end lost 0 bases, and 6 bases lay between the germline ends. Germline CDR1 is SGHRS and CDR2 is YFSETQ. In nucleotides, the CDR3 is TGCGCCAGCAGCTTGGCGACACCTAACTATGGCTACACCTTC. It codes for CASSLATPNYGYTF.

This sequence joins TRBV5-1 and TRBJ2-1; 7 positions agree with TRBD2. The CDR3 runs 16 residues. After removal of 0 bases from V and 3 bases from J, the junction contained 6 bases not matched to a gene. Germline V gene lookup returns CDR1 SGHRS and CDR2 YFSETQ. This CDR3 is CASSLGNSGLYNEQFF. DNA for the CDR3: TGCGCCAGCAGCTTGGGTAATAGCGGGCTCTACAATGAGCAGTTCTTC.

This clone was recorded only once. V is TRBV28 and J is TRBJ1-5, with a weak D call TRBD1 (5 bases). The CDR3 has 12 amino acids. The V and J ends lost 1 base and 16 bases respectively, with 14 bases between them. Germline CDR1 reads MDHEN; CDR2 reads SYDVKM. The CDR3 bases are TGTGCCAGCAGTTTATTAGGGGAGGACAAACATTTT. Amino acid sequence: CASSLLGEDKHF.

This chain uses TRBV11-1 with TRBJ2-7, with 8 nucleotides matching TRBD1. The CDR3 consists of 14 residues. V was clipped by 4 bases and J by 1 base; unmatched bases: 3. Germline V gene data show CDR1 as SGHAT and CDR2 as FQDESV (reference sequence). The DNA of the CDR3 is TGTGCCAGCAGCTCCCGACAGGGGTCCTACGAGCAGTACTTC. Its translation is CASSSRQGSYEQYF. Full variable domain (remainder filled in from reference TRBV11-1 and TRBJ2-7): EAEVAQSPRYKITEKSQAVAFWCDPISGHATLYWYRQILGQGPELLVQFQDESVVDDSQLPKDRFSAERLKGVDSTLKIQPAELGDSAMYLCASSSRQGSYEQYFGPGTRLTVT.

V is TRBV21-1 and J is TRBJ2-1; TRBD1, the table's D call, lacks a check against the DNA. TRBV21-1 is a pseudogene segment. CDR3 length equals 17 residues. CDR3 sequence (DNA): TGTGCCAGCAGCATTTCCTCCCTTAGGGGGCGGAACAATGAGCAGTTCTTC. It is translated as CASSISSLRGRNNEQFF.

This clone was detected a few times. At one of its ends the junction is not consistent with the germline gene, which may arise from a read error. This chain joins TRBV5-1 and TRBJ2-7; D not resolved. The V gene's germline CDR1 is SGHRS and CDR2 YFSETQ. This CDR3 contains 12 residues. The CDR3 sequence: CASSLDGEARNF. DNA of the CDR3: TGCGCCAGCAGCTTGGACGGTGAGGCTAGGAACTTC.

The gene calls are TRBV7-9 and TRBJ2-4, with D possibly TRBD2 on 6 matching bases. The germline gives CDR1 SEHNR, CDR2 FQNEAQ (reference sequence). The CDR3 extends over 16 amino acids. V dropped 8 bases and J dropped 2 bases, with 19 bases sitting between them. The chain's CDR3 is CASSTRGYDSKNIQYF. CDR3 sequence (DNA): TGTGCCAGCTCGACCCGGGGGTACGATTCCAAAAACATTCAGTACTTC.

The rearrangement links TRBV12-3 or TRBV12-4 to TRBJ1-5, with 7 positions matching TRBD1. CDR3 length: 12 amino acids. V lost 5 bases and J lost 6; bases outside the gene matches: 1. CDR3: CASSAGGQPQHF. The CDR3 DNA sequence: TGTGCCAGCAGTGCAGGGGGTCAGCCCCAGCATTTT.

The gene calls are TRBV6-5 and TRBJ1-6; D gene unclear. Trimming cost V 3 bases and J 10 bases, with 16 bases left between them. Germline loops: CDR1 MNHEY, CDR2 SVGAGI. The CDR3 spans 15 residues. CDR3 nucleotide sequence: TGTGCCAGCAGTTATGGCCAGGCCGGGATCTCACCCCTCCACTTT. This sequence encodes CASSYGQAGISPLHF.

J is TRBJ2-3 and V is TRBV24-1, with 10 bases fitting TRBD2. Germline V gene sequence: CDR1 KGHDR, CDR2 SFDVKD. V dropped 5 bases and J dropped 13; count of bases not matched to a gene: 5. CDR3 size: 12 residues. CDR3 residues: CATSAPSGGEYF. CDR3 sequence (DNA): TGTGCCACCAGTGCCCCTAGCGGGGGAGAGTATTTT.

The V and J genes are TRBV28 and TRBJ2-5, with D maybe TRBD1 (6 bases). This CDR3 has 14 amino acids. Deletions cut 5 bases from V and 0 bases from J, with 10 bases between. Germline CDR1 is MDHEN and CDR2 is SYDVKM. CDR3 protein: CASSDRDNQETQYF. CDR3 bases: TGTGCCAGCAGTGACCGGGACAACCAAGAGACCCAGTACTTC.

Here the CDR3 reads CASTGGLAVRSSYNEQFF. DNA of the CDR3: TGCGCCAGCACCGGGGGACTAGCGGTTAGGAGCTCCTACAATGAGCAGTTCTTC. This chain uses TRBV5-1 with TRBJ2-1; 11 bases align to TRBD2. In germline, CDR1 is SGHRS, CDR2 YFSETQ. The V gene end was trimmed by 6 bases and the J gene end by 0 bases; junction bases not matched to a gene: 11. The CDR3 has 18 amino acids.